This paragraph reports one T cell receptor (beta chain). This clone was recorded at least ten times. The antigen it recognizes is unknown. Nothing much larger sits one base from this clone, and base qualities are not available. This record belongs to a study of shared clonotypes between healthy human individuals (dated by TCRdb to the early 2020s). About the full investigation: Three men and two women, aged 18 to 49 years, made up the cohort. Blood TCR repertoires of about 5 healthy adults were deeply sequenced to estimate repertoire size and the extent of clonotype sharing between individuals. Per donor, leukapheresis produced somewhere between about 0.85 and 9.5 billion PBMCs. To increase sequencing depth and limit assay-specific biases, TCR repertoire library preparation and sequencing were carried out by different laboratories using diverse techniques. The paper's findings and limits, for the study overall: Sampling was restricted to blood, and TCR repertoires in tissue are likely to differ from TCR repertoires in blood. Pairwise subsampling led to the expectation that sequencing depth would affect the degree of clonotype sharing among donors. The small number of donors limited the genetic and exposure-history diversity represented.

Healthy HIV-negative adults with no recently reported acute infections or vaccinations were included as donors. Every donor was a Caucasian adult living in Nashville, Tennessee, USA. For unsorted samples, some 100 million PBMCs were counted, and genomic DNA was extracted using the QIAamp DNA Blood Mini kit. After blood collection by leukapheresis, PBMCs were isolated using Ficoll-Histopaque density gradient centrifugation and then cryopreserved in the vapor phase of liquid nitrogen. Spanning cysteine to phenylalanine, the CDR3 consists of 14 amino acids. Here the CDR3 DNA is all that survives: 42 bases in frame from base 1. Trimming at the junction amounts to 0 bases on V and 5 bases on J, and the germline ends lie 11 bases apart. Taken from the germline V gene (reference sequence), the CDR1 and CDR2 loops are SEHNR and FQNEAQ. TCR CDR3 regions were amplified from genomic DNA by multiplex PCR using the deep immunoSEQ assay. For each cell subset, the extracted genomic DNA was distributed evenly across all wells of several immunoSEQ 96-well plates, and each plate served as one replicate. Each replicate PCR for unsorted PBMC received 300 to 350 ng genomic DNA, equal to tens of thousands of T cell genomes. Ten immunoSEQ deep assay plates were used to sequence unsorted PBMC genomic DNA. Purified libraries were quantified with a Qubit 3.0 fluorometer, sized on a Bioanalyzer 2100, and re-quantified with the KAPA Library Quantification kit. Every immunoSEQ 96-well plate was sequenced on a dedicated single-read 150-cycle Illumina NextSeq 550 flow cell. Processing in the source paper ran as follows. Because only junctional sequences without quality scores were contained in the immunoSEQ output, filtering matching that applied to full-length reads could not be performed. Sequences were annotated with PyIR, a Python wrapper for IgBLAST v1.9, and V/J genes and CDR3 were assigned using IMGT germline references. Any read was removed if the V/J assignment was weak (E-value above 1e-6), the CDR3 was missing, or the read contained stop codons, out-of-frame junctions, or ambiguous translated residues. V3J clonotypes were defined as sequences sharing the same inferred V gene, J gene, and CDR3 amino acid sequence. To compute the percentage overlap between repertoires, the number of shared unique clonotypes was divided by the size of the smaller repertoire. RTK rarefaction, the Chao1 estimator, and Recon v2.1 estimates of unobserved clonotypes were used to assess repertoire richness. The clones in this table, taken by TCRdb from immuneACCESS, are in-frame only. Not every clone is retained; where verified, under half of the shortfall comes from an unresolved V gene, and the cause of the rest is unknown. The DNA gave D and trimming, while V, J and clone size come from that table. The sample table contains fewer than 650,000 clones; only one count was recorded for about three quarters of them. The ten largest clones represent over 10% of the sample.

The source of this sequence is a woman aged 40-49 years in good health. Some clones in this sample may be carry-over from other donors' samples. Sequencing was done on a sample of PBMCs. The sequence links TRBV7-9 to TRBJ2-7; the D gene is possibly TRBD1, with 5 bases matching. The CDR3 here reads CASSLADSVHEQYF. The nucleotides are TGTGCCAGCAGCTTAGCCGACAGTGTCCACGAGCAGTACTTC.